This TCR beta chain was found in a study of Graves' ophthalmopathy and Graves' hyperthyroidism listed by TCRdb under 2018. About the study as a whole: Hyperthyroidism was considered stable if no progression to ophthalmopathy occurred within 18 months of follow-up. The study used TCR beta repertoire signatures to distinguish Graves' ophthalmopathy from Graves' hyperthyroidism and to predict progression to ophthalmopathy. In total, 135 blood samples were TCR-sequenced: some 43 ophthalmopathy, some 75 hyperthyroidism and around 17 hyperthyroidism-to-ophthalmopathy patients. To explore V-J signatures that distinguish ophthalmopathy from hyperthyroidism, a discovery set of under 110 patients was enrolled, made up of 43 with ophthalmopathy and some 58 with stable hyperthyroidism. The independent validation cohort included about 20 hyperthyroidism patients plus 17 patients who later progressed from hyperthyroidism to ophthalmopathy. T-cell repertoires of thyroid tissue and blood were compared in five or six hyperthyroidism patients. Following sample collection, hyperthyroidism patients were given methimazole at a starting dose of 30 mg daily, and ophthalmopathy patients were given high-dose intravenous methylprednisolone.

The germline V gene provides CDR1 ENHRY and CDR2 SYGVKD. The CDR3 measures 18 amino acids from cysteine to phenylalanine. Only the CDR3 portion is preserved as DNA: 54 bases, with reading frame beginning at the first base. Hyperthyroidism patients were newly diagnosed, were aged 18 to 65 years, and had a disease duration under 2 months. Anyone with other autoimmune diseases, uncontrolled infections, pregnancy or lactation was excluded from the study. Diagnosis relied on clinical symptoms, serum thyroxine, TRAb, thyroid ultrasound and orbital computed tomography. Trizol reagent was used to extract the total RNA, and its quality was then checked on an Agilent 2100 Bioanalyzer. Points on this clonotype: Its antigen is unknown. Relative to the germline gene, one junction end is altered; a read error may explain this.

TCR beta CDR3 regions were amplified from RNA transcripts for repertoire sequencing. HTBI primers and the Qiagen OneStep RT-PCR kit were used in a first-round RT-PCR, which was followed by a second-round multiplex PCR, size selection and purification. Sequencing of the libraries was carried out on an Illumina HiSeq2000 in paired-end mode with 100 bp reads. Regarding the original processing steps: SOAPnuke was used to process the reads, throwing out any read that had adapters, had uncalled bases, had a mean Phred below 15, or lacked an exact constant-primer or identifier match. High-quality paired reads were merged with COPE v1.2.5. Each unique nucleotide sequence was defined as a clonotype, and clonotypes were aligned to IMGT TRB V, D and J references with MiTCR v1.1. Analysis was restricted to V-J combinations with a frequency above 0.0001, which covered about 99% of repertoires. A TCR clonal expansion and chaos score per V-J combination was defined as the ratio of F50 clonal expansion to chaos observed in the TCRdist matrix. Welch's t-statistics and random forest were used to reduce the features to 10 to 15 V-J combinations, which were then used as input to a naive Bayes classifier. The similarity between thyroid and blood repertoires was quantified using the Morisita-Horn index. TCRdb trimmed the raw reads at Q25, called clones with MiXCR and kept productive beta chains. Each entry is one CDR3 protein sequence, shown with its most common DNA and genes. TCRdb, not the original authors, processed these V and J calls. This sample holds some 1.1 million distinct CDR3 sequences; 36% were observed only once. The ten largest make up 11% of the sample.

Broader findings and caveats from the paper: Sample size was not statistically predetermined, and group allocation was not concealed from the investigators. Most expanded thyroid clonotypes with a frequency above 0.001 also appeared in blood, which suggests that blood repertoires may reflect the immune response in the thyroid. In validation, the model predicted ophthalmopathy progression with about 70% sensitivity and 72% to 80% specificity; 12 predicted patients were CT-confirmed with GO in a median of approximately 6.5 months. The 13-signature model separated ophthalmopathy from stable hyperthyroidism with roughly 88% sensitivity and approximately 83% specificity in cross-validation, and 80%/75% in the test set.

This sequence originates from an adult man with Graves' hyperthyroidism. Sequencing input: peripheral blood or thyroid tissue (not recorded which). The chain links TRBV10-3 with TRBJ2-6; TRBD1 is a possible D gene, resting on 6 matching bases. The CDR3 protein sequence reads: CAITQDSRQSSGANVLTF. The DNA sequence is TGTGCCATCACCCAGGACAGTCGCCAATCGTCTGGAGCCAACGTCCTGACTTTC.